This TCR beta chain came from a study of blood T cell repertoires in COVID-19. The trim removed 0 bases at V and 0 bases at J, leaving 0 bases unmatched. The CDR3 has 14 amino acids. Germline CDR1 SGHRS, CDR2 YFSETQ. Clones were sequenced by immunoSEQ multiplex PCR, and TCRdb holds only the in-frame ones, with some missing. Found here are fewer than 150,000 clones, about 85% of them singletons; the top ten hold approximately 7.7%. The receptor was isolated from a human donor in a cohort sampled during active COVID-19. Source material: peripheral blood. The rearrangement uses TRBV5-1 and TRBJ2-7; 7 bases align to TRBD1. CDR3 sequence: CASSLGDSSYEQYF. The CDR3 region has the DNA TGCGCCAGCAGCTTGGGGGACAGCTCCTACGAGCAGTACTTC.